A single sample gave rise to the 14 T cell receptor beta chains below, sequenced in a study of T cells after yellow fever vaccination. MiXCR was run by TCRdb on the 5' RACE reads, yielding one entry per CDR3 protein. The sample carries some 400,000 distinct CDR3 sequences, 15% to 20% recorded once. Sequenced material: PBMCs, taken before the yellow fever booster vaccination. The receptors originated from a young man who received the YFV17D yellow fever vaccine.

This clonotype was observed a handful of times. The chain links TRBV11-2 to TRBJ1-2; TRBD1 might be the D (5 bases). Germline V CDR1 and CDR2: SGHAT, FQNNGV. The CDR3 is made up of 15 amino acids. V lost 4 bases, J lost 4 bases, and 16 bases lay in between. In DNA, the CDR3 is TGTGCCAGCAGCTCGCCTCCGACAGAGAGCTATGGCTACACCTTC. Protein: CASSSPPTESYGYTF.

CDR3: CASSQDPHEAFF. Written as DNA, the CDR3 is TGCGCCAGCAGCCAAGATCCACATGAAGCTTTCTTT. The rearrangement joins TRBV4-1 to TRBJ1-1; no definite D call. Trimming took 0 bases from V and 7 from J, leaving 6 bases between them. Germline assignment: CDR1 MGHRA and CDR2 YSYEKL. The CDR3 sequence is 12 residues long.

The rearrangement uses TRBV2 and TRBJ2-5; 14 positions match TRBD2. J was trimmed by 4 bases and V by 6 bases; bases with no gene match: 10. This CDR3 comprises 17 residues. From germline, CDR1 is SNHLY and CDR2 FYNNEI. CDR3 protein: CASRERTSGGRRETQYF. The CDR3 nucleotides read TGTGCCAGCAGAGAGAGGACTAGCGGGGGGCGGAGAGAGACCCAGTACTTC.

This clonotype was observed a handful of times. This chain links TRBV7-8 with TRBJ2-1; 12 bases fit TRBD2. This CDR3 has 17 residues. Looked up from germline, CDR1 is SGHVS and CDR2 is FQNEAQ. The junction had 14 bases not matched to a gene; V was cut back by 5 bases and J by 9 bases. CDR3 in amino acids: CASSPYLAGGRGSEQFF. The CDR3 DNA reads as TGTGCCAGCAGCCCGTATCTAGCGGGGGGGCGGGGAAGTGAGCAGTTCTTC.

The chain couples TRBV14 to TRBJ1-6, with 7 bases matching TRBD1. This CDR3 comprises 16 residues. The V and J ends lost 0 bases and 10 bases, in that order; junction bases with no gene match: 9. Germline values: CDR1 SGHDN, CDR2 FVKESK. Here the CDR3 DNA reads TGTGCCAGCAGCCAAGATTTGGGACAGTATATGTCACCCCTCCACTTT. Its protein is CASSQDLGQYMSPLHF.

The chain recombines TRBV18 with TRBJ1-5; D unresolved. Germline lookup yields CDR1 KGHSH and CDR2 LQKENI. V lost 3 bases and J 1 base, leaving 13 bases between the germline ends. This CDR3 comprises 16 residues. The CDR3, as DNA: TGTGCCAGCTCACCTAATCTCGTCCCCAGCAATCAGCCCCAGCATTTT. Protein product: CASSPNLVPSNQPQHF.

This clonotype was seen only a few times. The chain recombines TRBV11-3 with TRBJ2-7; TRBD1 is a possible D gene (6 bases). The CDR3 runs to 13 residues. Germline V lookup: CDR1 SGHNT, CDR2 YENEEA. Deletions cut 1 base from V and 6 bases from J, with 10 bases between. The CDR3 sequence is CASSLATGREQYF. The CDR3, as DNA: TGTGCCAGCAGCTTAGCCACAGGGCGCGAGCAGTACTTC.

The CDR3 DNA reads TGCAGTGCGCTGGACAGGGGGAGCAATGAGCAGTTCTTC. Its translation is CSALDRGSNEQFF. The chain employs TRBV20-1 and TRBJ2-1, with 10 bases matching TRBD1. There are 13 residues in the CDR3. Per germline, CDR1 DFQATT and CDR2 SNEGSKA (reference sequence). V dropped 6 bases and J dropped 6; count of bases not matched to a gene: 5.

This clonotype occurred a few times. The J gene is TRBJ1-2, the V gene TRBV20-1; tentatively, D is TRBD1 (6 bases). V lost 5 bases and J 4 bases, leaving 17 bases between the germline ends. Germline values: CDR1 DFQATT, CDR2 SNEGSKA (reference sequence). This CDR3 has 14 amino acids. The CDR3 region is CSAQQGPQGYGYTF. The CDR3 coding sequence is TGCAGTGCTCAACAGGGACCTCAGGGCTATGGCTACACCTTC.

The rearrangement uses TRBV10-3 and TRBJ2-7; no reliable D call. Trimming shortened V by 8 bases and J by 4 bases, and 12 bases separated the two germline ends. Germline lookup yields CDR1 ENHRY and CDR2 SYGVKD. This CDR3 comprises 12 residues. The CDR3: CAIAADEYEQYV. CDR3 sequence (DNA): TGTGCCATCGCGGCAGATGAATACGAGCAGTACGTC.

The CDR3 is CASSGDGDRNSPLHF. The CDR3 region has the DNA TGCGCCAGCAGCGGGGACGGGGACAGAAATTCACCCCTCCACTTT. This chain joins TRBV5-1 and TRBJ1-6; 7 bases fit TRBD1. CDR1 is SGHRS and CDR2 is YFSETQ in the germline V gene. CDR3 length equals 15 residues. Unmatched junction bases numbered 8, after V lost 4 bases and J lost 7 bases.

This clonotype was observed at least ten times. As DNA, the CDR3 is TGCGCCAGCAGCCCCGGAGAAGGCAATCAGCCCCAGCATTTT. Translating it yields CASSPGEGNQPQHF. The chain is built from TRBV5-1 and TRBJ1-5; D uncertain. This CDR3 spans 14 amino acids. V gave up 4 bases and J gave up 2 bases, with 10 bases separating them. Germline V gene data show CDR1 as SGHRS and CDR2 as YFSETQ.

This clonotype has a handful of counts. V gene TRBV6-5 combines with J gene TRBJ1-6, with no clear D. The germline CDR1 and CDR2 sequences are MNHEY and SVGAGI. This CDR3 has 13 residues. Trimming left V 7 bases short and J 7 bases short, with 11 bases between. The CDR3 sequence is CASTWRANSPLHF. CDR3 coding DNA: TGTGCCAGCACATGGAGGGCGAATTCACCCCTCCACTTT.

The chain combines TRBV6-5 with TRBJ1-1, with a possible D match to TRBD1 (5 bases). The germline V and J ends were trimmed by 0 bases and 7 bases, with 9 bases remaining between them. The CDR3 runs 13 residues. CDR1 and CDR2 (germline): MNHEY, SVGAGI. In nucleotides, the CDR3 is TGTGCCAGCAGTTACTCCCGACAGAATGAAGCTTTCTTT. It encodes CASSYSRQNEAFF.